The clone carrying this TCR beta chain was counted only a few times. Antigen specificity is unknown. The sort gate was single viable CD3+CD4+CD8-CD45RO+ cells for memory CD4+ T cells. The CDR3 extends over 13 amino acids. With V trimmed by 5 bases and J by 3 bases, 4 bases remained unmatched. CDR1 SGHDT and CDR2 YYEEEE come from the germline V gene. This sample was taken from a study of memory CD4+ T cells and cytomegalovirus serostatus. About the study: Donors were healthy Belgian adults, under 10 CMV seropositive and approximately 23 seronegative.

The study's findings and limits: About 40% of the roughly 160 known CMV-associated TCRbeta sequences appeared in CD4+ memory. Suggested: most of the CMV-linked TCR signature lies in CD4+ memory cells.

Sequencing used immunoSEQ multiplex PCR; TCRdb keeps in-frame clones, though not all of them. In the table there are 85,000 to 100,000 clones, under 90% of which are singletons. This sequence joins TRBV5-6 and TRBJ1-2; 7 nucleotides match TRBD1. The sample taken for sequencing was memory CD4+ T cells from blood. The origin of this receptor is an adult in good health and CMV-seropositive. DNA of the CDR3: TGTGCCAGCAGTCCCGACAGGGACTATGGCTACACCTTC. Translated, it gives CASSPDRDYGYTF.